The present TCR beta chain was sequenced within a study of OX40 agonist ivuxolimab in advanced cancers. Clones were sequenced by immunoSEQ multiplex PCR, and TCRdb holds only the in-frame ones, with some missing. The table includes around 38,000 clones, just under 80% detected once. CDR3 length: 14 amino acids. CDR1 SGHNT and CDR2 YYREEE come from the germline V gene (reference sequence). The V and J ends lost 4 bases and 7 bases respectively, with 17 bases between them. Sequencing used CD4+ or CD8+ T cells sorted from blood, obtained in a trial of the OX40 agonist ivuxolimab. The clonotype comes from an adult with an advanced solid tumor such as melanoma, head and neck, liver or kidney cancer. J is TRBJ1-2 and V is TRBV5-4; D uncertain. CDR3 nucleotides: TGTGCCAGCAGCCAAGATAGGGCCCTGGGTGGCTACACCTTC. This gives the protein CASSQDRALGGYTF.